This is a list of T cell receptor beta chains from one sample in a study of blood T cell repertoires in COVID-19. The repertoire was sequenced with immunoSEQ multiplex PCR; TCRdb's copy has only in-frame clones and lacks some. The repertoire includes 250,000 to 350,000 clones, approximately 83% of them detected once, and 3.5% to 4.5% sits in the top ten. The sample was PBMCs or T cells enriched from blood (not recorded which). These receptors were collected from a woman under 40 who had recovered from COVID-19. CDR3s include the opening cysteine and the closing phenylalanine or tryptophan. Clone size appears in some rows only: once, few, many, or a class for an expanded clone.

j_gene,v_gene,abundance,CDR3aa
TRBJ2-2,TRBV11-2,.,CASTHRGVAGGQTGELFF
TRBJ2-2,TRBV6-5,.,CASTHLAGDTGELFF
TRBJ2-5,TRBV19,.,CASSIGTSALQETQYF
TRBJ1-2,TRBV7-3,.,CASSKDNNYGYTF
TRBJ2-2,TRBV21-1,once,CAKGAGLAGRPTNTGELFF
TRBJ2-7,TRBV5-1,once,CASSADRPNYEQYF
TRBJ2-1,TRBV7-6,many,CASGGEVNNEQFF
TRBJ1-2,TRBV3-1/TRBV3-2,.,CASSQIRTGGYTF
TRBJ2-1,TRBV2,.,CASTRLAGASYNEQFF
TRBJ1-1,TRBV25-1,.,CASSEGLMNTEAFF
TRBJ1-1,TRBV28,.,CASSRAGMNTEAFF
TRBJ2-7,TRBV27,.,CASSTRLARGSYEQYF